This TCR beta chain was obtained from a study of technical replicates of blood from a few donors. Trimming pared 6 bases from V and 2 bases from J, leaving 13 bases between. The CDR3 has 14 amino acids. Germline V gene lookup returns CDR1 MNHEY and CDR2 SVGAGI. Measured with immunoSEQ multiplex PCR; TCRdb has only the in-frame clones, and not every one. Among roughly 80,000 clones listed, roughly 93% were seen once. The sample was T cells isolated from PBMCs. The chain carries TRBV6-5 and TRBJ1-1; perhaps TRBD1 as D (6 bases). This receptor was taken from a human donor in good health. The CDR3 sequence is CASSPGTLNTEAFF. CDR3 DNA: TGTGCCAGCAGCCCCGGGACACTCAACACTGAAGCTTTCTTT.